These 20 T cell receptor beta chains came from one sample sequenced in a study of cytomegalovirus exposure and HLA in healthy donors. It was with 60 Vbeta and 13 Jbeta primers that the PCR ran. Here immunoSEQ multiplex PCR was the method, and the copy in TCRdb shows in-frame clones only, minus some. The sample has around 21,000 clones, around 77% seen once. Sequenced sample: PBMCs. Source of these receptors: a man aged 55 to 70 in good health and CMV-seronegative.

The chain uses TRBV5-1 and TRBJ2-7, with D possibly TRBD2 on 7 matching bases. Germline assignment: CDR1 SGHRS and CDR2 YFSETQ. V dropped 0 bases and J dropped 0 bases, with 25 bases sitting between them. This CDR3 spans 20 amino acids. The CDR3 DNA is TGCGCCAGCAGCTTGGGCCTAGGGGGGGCCACTCTACATGCCTCCTACGAGCAGTACTTC. Protein sequence: CASSLGLGGATLHASYEQYF.

This clone has more than one count but fewer than ten. The genes are TRBV28 and TRBJ1-5; D is uncertain. Deletions cut 6 bases from V and 0 bases from J, with 24 bases between. Germline values: CDR1 MDHEN, CDR2 SYDVKM. This CDR3 has 19 residues. The CDR3 sequence is CASSLRGPPPYYSNQPQHF. For the CDR3, the DNA is TGTGCCAGCAGCCTAAGAGGGCCTCCCCCCTATTATAGCAATCAGCCCCAGCATTTT.

This clone was counted a single time. V and J are TRBV2 and TRBJ1-1; D perhaps matches TRBD1 (5 bases). Looked up from germline, CDR1 is SNHLY and CDR2 is FYNNEI. The CDR3 is 15 residues long. V lost 8 bases, J lost 2 bases, and 18 bases lay in between. The CDR3 nucleotides are TGTGCCAGCCGGCTTGTGGGGGGGTTTAACACTGAAGCTTTCTTT. Its protein product is CASRLVGGFNTEAFF.

The genes are TRBV7-9 and TRBJ1-1, with D perhaps matching TRBD1 (5 bases). The CDR3 runs 14 residues. Germline CDR1 and CDR2: SEHNR and FQNEAQ (reference sequence). Trimming took off 1 base at V and 3 bases at J, with 9 bases between the two ends. The CDR3 sequence is CASSLGGSYTEAFF. The CDR3 nucleotides are TGTGCCAGCAGCTTAGGGGGCAGCTACACTGAAGCTTTCTTT.

The chain links TRBV18 to TRBJ2-7; 9 nucleotides agree with TRBD1. CDR1 KGHSH and CDR2 LQKENI come from the germline V gene. With V trimmed by 6 bases and J by 4 bases, 10 bases remained unmatched. CDR3 length: 15 amino acids. This CDR3 reads CASSSGTGFSYEQYF. CDR3 sequence (DNA): TGTGCCAGCTCGTCCGGGACAGGGTTCTCATACGAGCAGTACTTC.

The chain uses TRBV4-2 and TRBJ2-3; TRBD2 agrees at 9 bases. V lost 4 bases to trimming and J lost 2 bases; unmatched junction nucleotides: 4. The CDR3 spans 15 residues. Germline CDR1 LGHNA, CDR2 YNFKEQ. The CDR3 spells CASSPASGVTDTQYF. The CDR3 nucleotides are TGTGCCAGCAGCCCCGCTAGCGGGGTCACAGATACGCAGTATTTT.

This sequence joins TRBV4-3 and TRBJ2-7; 9 nucleotides line up with TRBD1. The CDR3 is made up of 15 amino acids. The germline V gene has CDR1 LGHNA and CDR2 YSLEER. V gave up 3 bases and J gave up 2 bases; unmatched junction bases: 5. In nucleotides, the CDR3 is TGCGCCAGCAGCCAGGTACAGGGGGCTGCCTACGAGCAGTACTTC. Translating it yields CASSQVQGAAYEQYF.

J is TRBJ2-5 and V is TRBV7-3; TRBD1 agrees at 10 bases. There are 15 residues in the CDR3. The germline CDR1 and CDR2 sequences are SGHTA and FQGTGA. V lost 1 base and J lost 4; bases outside the gene matches: 3. The CDR3 region has the DNA TGTGCCAGCAGCTTAAGGACAGGGGGACTAGAGACCCAGTACTTC. As protein: CASSLRTGGLETQYF.

The chain is built from TRBV19 and TRBJ2-5; 9 nucleotides align to TRBD2. J lost 5 bases, V lost 5 bases, and 9 bases had no gene match. The germline V gene has CDR1 LNHDA and CDR2 SQIVND (reference sequence). The length of the CDR3 is 15 residues. The CDR3 DNA reads TGTGCCAGTAGTGCCCCGGCGGGGGGGCGGGAGACCCAGTACTTC. Its translation is CASSAPAGGRETQYF.

The chain uses TRBV7-2 and TRBJ2-7, with TRBD1 matching over 9 bases. Germline V gene sequence: CDR1 SGHTA, CDR2 FQGNSA. This CDR3 has 14 residues. After removal of 3 bases from V and 2 bases from J, the junction contained 2 bases not matched to a gene. The CDR3 is CASSLRQGAYEQYF. CDR3 DNA: TGTGCCAGCAGCTTGAGACAGGGGGCCTACGAGCAGTACTTC.

The chain has TRBV2 and TRBJ1-5, with 8 positions matching TRBD1. Germline trimming cut 6 bases from V and 4 bases from J; bases unmatched to any gene: 5. CDR1 and CDR2 (germline): SNHLY, FYNNEI. This CDR3 region has 14 residues. CDR3 residues: CASSQGAFNQPQHF. CDR3 DNA: TGTGCCAGCAGCCAGGGGGCCTTTAATCAGCCCCAGCATTTT.

The chain combines TRBV7-9 with TRBJ1-1; the D gene is possibly TRBD1 (6 bases). V gave up 1 base and J gave up 5 bases, with 8 bases separating them. Germline assignment: CDR1 SEHNR and CDR2 FQNEAQ (reference sequence). The CDR3 is 13 amino acids. This CDR3 reads CASSLGQGTEAFF. CDR3 nucleotides: TGTGCCAGCAGCTTAGGGCAGGGGACTGAAGCTTTCTTT.

The chain combines TRBV21-1 with TRBJ2-7; the table names TRBD1, a call not compared with the DNA. TRBV21-1 is listed as a pseudogene. This CDR3 has 14 residues. The CDR3 loop reads CASYGQGEVYEQYF. The CDR3 DNA is TGTGCCAGCTACGGACAGGGGGAAGTTTACGAGCAGTACTTC.

This rearrangement joins TRBV5-4 to TRBJ2-1; 12 nucleotides match TRBD2. Germline V gene data show CDR1 as SGHNT and CDR2 as YYREEE (reference sequence). The CDR3 has 16 residues. V dropped 3 bases and J dropped 8; count of bases not matched to a gene: 9. The CDR3: CASSSRLTSGGYEQFF. The CDR3 DNA reads TGTGCCAGCAGCTCCCGACTGACTAGCGGGGGTTATGAGCAGTTCTTC. The full variable domain, with the rest looked up from reference TRBV5-4 and TRBJ2-1, is ETGVTQSPTHLIKTRGQQVTLRCSSQSGHNTVSWYQQALGQGPQFIFQYYREEENGRGNFPPRFSGLQFPNYSSELNVNALELDDSALYLCASSSRLTSGGYEQFFGPGTRLTVL.

The chain recombines TRBV19 with TRBJ2-5; D ambiguous. The end of the DNA is better explained by TRBJ2-7, so the J call may be wrong. Germline-derived CDR1 and CDR2 are LNHDA and SQIVND (reference sequence). The CDR3 is 13 amino acids. The DNA for the CDR3 is TGTGCCAGTAGTACCGGGTTAGCAAACGAGCAGTACTTC. Protein: CASSTGLANEQYF.

V and J are TRBV5-1 and TRBJ2-5; 7 nucleotides match TRBD2. The ends lost 0 bases at V and 3 bases at J; junction bases unmatched: 5. The CDR3 is made up of 15 amino acids. Germline CDR1 reads SGHRS; CDR2 reads YFSETQ. CDR3 sequence reads: CASSLESSGEETQYF. CDR3 coding DNA: TGCGCCAGCAGCTTGGAGTCCAGCGGGGAAGAGACCCAGTACTTC.

This chain joins TRBV7-3 and TRBJ2-3, with a weak D call TRBD2 (7 bases). Germline V gene lookup returns CDR1 SGHTA and CDR2 FQGTGA. The germline V and J ends were trimmed by 0 bases and 2 bases, with 12 bases remaining between them. This CDR3 comprises 16 residues. As DNA, the CDR3 is TGTGCCAGCAGCTTAACGACGGGGGGCACCACAGATACGCAGTATTTT. Translated: CASSLTTGGTTDTQYF.

The chain has TRBV6-1 and TRBJ2-7; D is perhaps TRBD1 (6 bases). Trimming shortened V by 2 bases and J by 3 bases, and 14 bases separated the two germline ends. The CDR3 runs to 15 residues. Germline CDR1 MNHNS, CDR2 SASEGT. The CDR3 protein is CASSEKWTDVYEQYF. CDR3 DNA: TGTGCCAGCAGTGAAAAGTGGACAGATGTCTACGAGCAGTACTTC.

The gene calls are TRBV19 and TRBJ1-5; TRBD1 agrees at 8 bases. J gave up 3 bases and V 10 bases, and 8 bases lay outside the gene matches. In germline, CDR1 is LNHDA, CDR2 SQIVND (reference sequence). CDR3 length equals 14 residues. CDR3 DNA sequence: TGTGCCACCACCATGGGACAGGCCAATCAGCCCCAGCATTTT. This encodes CATTMGQANQPQHF. The variable domain in full, with the rest retrieved from reference TRBV19 and TRBJ1-5, is DGGITQSPKYLFRKEGQNVTLSCEQNLNHDAMYWYRQDPGQGLRLIYYSQIVNDFQKGDIAEGYSVSREKKESFPLTVTSAQKNPTAFYLCATTMGQANQPQHFGDGTRLSIL.

The V call is TRBV19, the J call TRBJ2-3, with TRBD2 identical over 8 bases. After removal of 5 bases from V and 1 base from J, the junction contained 5 bases not matched to a gene. This CDR3 region has 15 residues. Germline V gene data show CDR1 as LNHDA and CDR2 as SQIVND (reference sequence). The DNA for the CDR3 is TGTGCCAGTAGTCTAACTAGCGGCCGCACAGATACGCAGTATTTT. It yields the protein CASSLTSGRTDTQYF.